The source of this T cell receptor beta chain is a study of cytomegalovirus exposure and HLA in healthy donors. This clone is a singleton in its sample. Germline loops: CDR1 SGHTA, CDR2 FQGTGA. The CDR3 runs to 16 residues. The V end was cut by 5 bases, the J end by 0 bases, with 13 bases between. 60 Vbeta and 13 Jbeta primers were used in PCR. The data were produced by immunoSEQ multiplex PCR, yet TCRdb's version contains in-frame clones alone and is incomplete. The sample consists of about 200,000 clones, more than 65% of them appearing once. The source is a young woman in good health and CMV-seronegative. The chain has TRBV7-3 and TRBJ2-2; weak D call: TRBD1 (6 bases). Source material: PBMCs. CDR3 loop: CASSLRDTPNTGELFF. CDR3 nucleotides: TGTGCCAGCAGCCTCCGGGACACCCCGAACACCGGGGAGCTGTTTTTT.